These 8 T cell receptor beta chains came from one sample sequenced in a study of blood T cell repertoires in COVID-19. Using immunoSEQ multiplex PCR, the repertoire was profiled, and TCRdb retains in-frame clones only, with some absent. The sample carries tens of thousands of clones, 75% to 90% recorded once. The sample was peripheral blood. Receptor source: a woman older than 75 with active COVID-19.

The chain joins TRBV28 to TRBJ2-2; D might be TRBD1 (6 bases). CDR1 is MDHEN and CDR2 is SYDVKM in the germline V gene. CDR3 length: 15 residues. V lost 3 bases and J lost 8, with 16 bases in between. The DNA for the CDR3 is TGTGCCAGCAGTTTTCAGACAGGTCCGCGAGGGGAGCTGTTTTTT. It translates to CASSFQTGPRGELFF. The full variable domain, in which reference TRBV28 and TRBJ2-2 provide the parts outside the CDR3, is DVKVTQSSRYLVKRTGEKVFLECVQDMDHENMFWYRQDPGLGLRLIYFSYDVKMKEKGDIPEGYSVSREKKERFSLILESASTNQTSMYLCASSFQTGPRGELFFGEGSRLTVL.

The CDR3 region is CASSFRAGGFDSPLHF. CDR3 bases: TGTGCCAGCAGCTTCCGCGCCGGGGGTTTTGATTCACCCCTCCACTTT. The chain combines TRBV7-9 with TRBJ1-6, with D perhaps TRBD1 (5 bases). This CDR3 is built from 16 residues. The germline V gene encodes CDR1 SEHNR and CDR2 FQNEAQ (reference sequence). Trimming took off 3 bases at V and 8 bases at J, with 17 bases between the two ends.

The chain combines TRBV24-1 with TRBJ2-2; D gene unclear. This CDR3 is 16 amino acids long. The germline gives CDR1 KGHDR, CDR2 SFDVKD. V was trimmed by 9 bases and J by 0 bases, leaving 16 bases between them. CDR3: CATSSSTHANTGELFF. As DNA, the CDR3 is TGTGCCACCTCCTCATCGACACACGCGAACACCGGGGAGCTGTTTTTT.

The sample holds one count of this clone. The chain couples TRBV16 to TRBJ1-1; unclear D gene. Trimming took 6 bases from V and 4 from J, leaving 15 bases between them. From germline, CDR1 is KGHSY and CDR2 FQNENV. This CDR3 is built from 14 residues. CDR3 sequence (DNA): TGTGCCAGCAGTTACCGCAGAGAGGTCACTGAAGCTTTCTTT. Translating gives CASSYRREVTEAFF.

J is TRBJ1-3 and V is TRBV4-1; a weak D match, TRBD1 (5 bases). Deletions cut 5 bases from V and 0 bases from J, with 14 bases between. This CDR3 region has 16 residues. The germline CDR1 and CDR2 sequences are MGHRA and YSYEKL. Written as DNA, the CDR3 is TGCGCCAGCAGCTACAGGACCGCCGACTCTGGAAACACCATATATTTT. It encodes CASSYRTADSGNTIYF.

CDR3 nucleotides: TGTGCCAGTAGTGCCGGGACTAGCGGAGATACGCAGTATTTT. This encodes CASSAGTSGDTQYF. The gene calls are TRBV19 and TRBJ2-3; 11 nucleotides agree with TRBD2. The CDR3 length is 14 residues. Germline V lookup: CDR1 LNHDA, CDR2 SQIVND (reference sequence). Trimming at V came to 5 bases and at J to 5 bases, leaving 3 bases not matched to a gene.

V is TRBV7-2 and J is TRBJ2-5; 9 nucleotides agree with TRBD1. The germline V gene has CDR1 SGHTA and CDR2 FQGNSA. J gave up 3 bases and V 10 bases, and 6 bases lay outside the gene matches. This CDR3 contains 13 residues. CDR3 nucleotide sequence: TGTGCCACCGGGACAGGGAATGAAGAGACCCAGTACTTC. Translating it yields CATGTGNEETQYF.

The V gene is TRBV3-1 (or the pseudogene TRBV3-2), the J gene TRBJ2-5; a weak D match, TRBD1 (8 bases). V gave up 1 base and J gave up 5 bases, with 14 bases separating them. Germline-derived CDR1 and CDR2 are LGHDT and YNNKEL (reference sequence). The CDR3 is 15 residues long. CDR3 amino acids: CASSQVGQGGETQYF. DNA for the CDR3: TGTGCCAGCAGCCAAGTCGGACAGGGAGGGGAGACCCAGTACTTC.